These T cell receptor beta chains were read from a single sample in a study of molecular identifiers for immune sequencing clone quantification. TCRdb re-called the PCR reads with MiXCR, one entry per CDR3 protein. Among 460,000 or so distinct CDR3 sequences listed, under 30% were seen once. The sample was naive CD8+ T cells from blood, with Jurkat cell RNA spiked in. The source is a human donor in good health. Some libraries in this study had Jurkat cell RNA spiked in. Both conserved end residues are part of each CDR3. A D gene is named only where the DNA matches it firmly. Only some rows state a clone size, as once, few, many or a class for expanded clones.

D,J,size,V,DNA,CDR3
TRBD2,TRBJ2-3,-,TRBV4-3,TGCGCCAGCAGCCCCGGTCGAACTAGCGGACTCACAGATACGCAGTATTTT,CASSPGRTSGLTDTQYF
-,TRBJ1-4,-,TRBV28,TGTGCCAGCAGTTGGATGCAACATGAAAAACTGTTTTTT,CASSWMQHEKLFF
-,TRBJ1-5,-,TRBV19,TGTGCCACCGGCGATTCCCTCAATCAGCCCCAGCATTTT,CATGDSLNQPQHF
-,TRBJ2-3,many,TRBV18,TGTGCCAGCTCACCAGAGGAGAAGCCCCCCTTCGCAGATACGCAGTATTTT,CASSPEEKPPFADTQYF
-,TRBJ2-3,many,TRBV29-1,TGCAGCGTGCATATTACAGATACGCAGTATTTT,CSVHITDTQYF
-,TRBJ1-1,once,TRBV30,TGTGCCTGGAGTGTGGGGGGAGATGAAGCTTTCTTT,CAWSVGGDEAFF
-,TRBJ1-1,many,TRBV6-5,TGTGCCAGCAAGACGGGGCCCCCCGGGGTGAAAACTGAAGCTTTCTTT,CASKTGPPGVKTEAFF
-,TRBJ2-2,few,TRBV2,TGTGCCAGCAATGGACCAACGAACACCGGGGAGCTGTTTTTT,CASNGPTNTGELFF
TRBD1,TRBJ2-7,-,TRBV28,TGTGCCAGCAGTTTTAGGGGACAGGGGAACGAGCAGTACTTC,CASSFRGQGNEQYF
TRBD2,TRBJ2-1,-,TRBV24-1,TGTGCCACCAGCCGTGCGGGAGGTTCCTACAATGAGCAGTTCTTC,CATSRAGGSYNEQFF
TRBD1,TRBJ1-1,-,TRBV30,TGTGCCTGGGGCCGGGACAGAATAAACATGAACCCTGAAGCTTTCTTT,CAWGRDRINMNPEAFF
-,TRBJ1-4,-,TRBV5-3,TGTGCCAGCAGCTTGGACAGCGGGGGTGAAAAACTGTTTTTT,CASSLDSGGEKLFF
-,TRBJ2-7,-,TRBV20-1,TGCAGTGCTAGAGACACGCGAATCTACGAGCAGTACTTC,CSARDTRIYEQYF
TRBD2,TRBJ2-7,few,TRBV3-1,TGTGCCAGCAGCCCACTGGCGGGGGGACACTACGAGCAGTACTTC,CASSPLAGGHYEQYF
TRBD1,TRBJ1-1,few,TRBV6-2/TRBV6-3,TGTGCCAGCAGTCTTGACAGGGGTACGAACACTGAAGCTTTCTTT,CASSLDRGTNTEAFF
TRBD2,TRBJ2-2,-,TRBV7-9,TGTGCCAGCAGCACTAGTAGGACTAGCGGAGAAAACACCGGGGAGCTGTTTTTT,CASSTSRTSGENTGELFF